One sample yielded the 18 T cell receptor beta chains listed below, sequenced in a study of T cell clonality in common variable immunodeficiency. The repertoire was sequenced with immunoSEQ multiplex PCR; TCRdb's copy has only in-frame clones and lacks some. The repertoire yields about 30,000 clones, none seen only once; the top ten contain about 13%. Sequenced input: peripheral blood mononuclear cells. These receptors were obtained from a person aged 18 to 70 in good health.

This clone was seen at least ten times. The read finishes 3 residues shy of the CDR3 end, and the germline J gene is used to complete it. The chain links TRBV5-6 to TRBJ2-7, with 8 bases matching TRBD1. CDR3 size: 15 residues. Germline loops: CDR1 SGHDT, CDR2 YYEEEE. V dropped 4 bases and J dropped 1; count of bases not matched to a gene: 7. The CDR3 reads CASSTRQGRSYEQYF. The sequenced CDR3 bases are TGTGCCAGCAGCACTAGACAGGGGCGTTCCTACGAG.

This clone was counted many times. The read ends 3 residues early relative to the CDR3; the germline J gene fills the gap. The rearrangement uses TRBV23-1 and TRBJ1-4; D gene ambiguous. TRBV23-1 is marked as an open reading frame, function uncertain. V was clipped by 7 bases and J by 6 bases, with 9 bases between them. The CDR3 length is 12 residues. CDR3 sequence: CASTRLDEKLFF. The CDR3 bases that were read are TGCGCCAGCACCCGGTTGGATGAAAAA.

About this clone: The missing CDR3 end, 3 residues past where the read stops, is filled in from the germline J gene. The chain is built from TRBV2 and TRBJ2-2; tentative D call: TRBD1 (6 bases). The CDR3 length is 13 residues. CDR1 is SNHLY, CDR2 FYNNEI, per germline. Trimming shortened V by 9 bases and J by 6 bases, and 14 bases separated the two germline ends. The CDR3 sequence is CASLQGFPGELFF. The DNA read from the CDR3 is TGTGCCAGTTTACAGGGTTTCCCCGGGGAG.

In its sample, this clone was seen many times. The read is 3 residues too short to cover the CDR3 end, so that end is filled in from the germline J gene. The genes are TRBV9 and TRBJ2-7; TRBD1 is a possible D gene (5 bases). The V and J ends lost 0 bases and 6 bases respectively, with 13 bases between them. The CDR3 extends over 14 amino acids. Looked up from germline, CDR1 is SGDLS and CDR2 is YYNGEE. CDR3: CASSVVGEGGEQYF. The sequenced part of the CDR3 DNA is TGTGCCAGCAGCGTAGTAGGGGAAGGCGGCGAG.

This clone came up many times. The part of the CDR3 DNA that was read is TGTGCCAGCTCACCTAACAGGGAGATCAACTATGGC. It yields the protein CASSPNREINYG. The whole CDR3 is CASSPNREINYGYTF. This chain links TRBV18 with TRBJ1-2, with a tentative D call TRBD1 (6 bases). The read terminates 3 residues before the CDR3 end, so the remaining end is supplied by the germline J gene. The germline V and J ends were trimmed by 3 bases and 2 bases, with 13 bases remaining between them. The CDR3 length is 15 residues. Germline lookup yields CDR1 KGHSH and CDR2 LQKENI.

This clone has a count of ten or more. The read ends 3 residues shy of where the CDR3 ends; the end is completed using the germline J gene. The V call is TRBV20-1, the J call TRBJ1-5, with D possibly TRBD1 on 5 matching bases. The V and J ends lost 6 bases and 5 bases respectively, with 11 bases between them. The germline V gene encodes CDR1 DFQATT and CDR2 SNEGSKA (reference sequence). The CDR3 extends over 12 amino acids. CDR3: CSAGDWDQPQHF. CDR3 bases read: TGCAGTGCGGGGGACTGGGATCAGCCC.

The table lists this clone with many counts. The read gets to within 3 residues of the CDR3 end, and the germline J gene fills in the rest. The V call is TRBV10-3, the J call TRBJ1-1; possible D gene TRBD1, 6 bases. The CDR3 loop spans 11 amino acids. Germline V gene sequence: CDR1 ENHRY, CDR2 SYGVKD. Here the CDR3 reads CAIGGGPTAFF. The CDR3 DNA, read in part, is TGTGCCATCGGTGGGGGCCCGACA.

In its sample, this clone was seen a few times. Read data end 3 residues before the CDR3 end; the end is taken from the germline J gene. The chain carries TRBV10-3 and TRBJ1-6, with D hard to call. The CDR3 covers 12 residues. The germline V gene encodes CDR1 ENHRY and CDR2 SYGVKD. Trimming pared 3 bases from V and 8 bases from J, leaving 5 bases between. The covered CDR3 bases are TGTGCCATCAGTGAAACAGATTCACCC. It translates to CAISETDSP. The full CDR3 is CAISETDSPLHF.

This clone was seen a handful of times. The read halts 3 residues ahead of the CDR3 end, with the missing end drawn from the germline J gene. The chain is built from TRBV5-1 and TRBJ1-1; 7 bases are a match to TRBD1. Trimming took 3 bases from V and 0 from J; bases not matched to a gene: 2. The CDR3 consists of 14 residues. CDR1 SGHRS and CDR2 YFSETQ come from the germline V gene. The CDR3 DNA, read in part, is TGCGCCAGCAGCTATGGGACAGTGAACACTGAA. It specifies CASSYGTVNTE. The CDR3, in full, reads CASSYGTVNTEAFF.

This clone was seen more than once but under ten times. The CDR3 bases that were read are TGTGCCAGCAGCTTAACTGGGGGGGTCGGAGATACC. Amino acids: CASSLTGGVGDT. Given in full, the CDR3 is CASSLTGGVGDTYTF. The chain combines TRBV7-3 with TRBJ1-2; maybe TRBD1 (5 bases). The read is 3 residues too short to cover the CDR3 end, so that end is filled in from the germline J gene. The CDR3 is 15 amino acids. CDR1 is SGHTA and CDR2 is FQGTGA in the germline V gene.

At least ten counts were recorded for this clone. With the read ending 3 residues before the CDR3 end, the germline J gene is used to fill in that end. The V gene is TRBV5-1, the J gene TRBJ1-2, with D possibly being TRBD1 (6 bases). Per germline, CDR1 SGHRS and CDR2 YFSETQ. The CDR3 is 15 amino acids. V was trimmed by 2 bases and J by 2 bases, leaving 13 bases between them. Partial CDR3 DNA: TGCGCCAGCAGCTTCAGCTCCGGACAGAACTATGGC. Amino acids: CASSFSSGQNYG. The entire CDR3 protein reads CASSFSSGQNYGYTF.

This clone occurred many times. The DNA ends 3 residues before the CDR3 does, and the rest of the CDR3 is filled in from the germline J gene. V is TRBV7-3 and J is TRBJ2-3; 10 bases align to TRBD1. The CDR3 length is 16 residues. Trimming removed 5 bases from V and 3 bases from J; junction bases left unmatched: 8. Germline CDR1 and CDR2: SGHTA and FQGTGA. The CDR3 loop reads CASSPSLGQGTDTQYF. The sequenced CDR3 bases are TGTGCCAGCAGCCCGTCGTTGGGACAGGGGACAGATACG.

This clone was picked up many times. Sequencing ends 3 residues short of the CDR3 end; the germline J gene provides the rest. The V call is TRBV18, the J call TRBJ2-3; 9 nucleotides line up with TRBD1. Germline V gives CDR1 KGHSH, CDR2 LQKENI. The J segment lost 1 base and the V segment lost 3 bases, leaving 5 bases of the junction unmatched. The CDR3 sequence is 16 residues long. CDR3 protein: CASSPQRQGGTDTQYF. The covered CDR3 bases are TGTGCCAGCTCACCTCAGAGACAGGGGGGCACAGATACG.

The table lists this clone with many counts. The sequence runs out 3 residues before the end of the CDR3; the remainder is reconstructed from the germline J gene. The J gene is TRBJ2-7, the V gene TRBV5-1, with TRBD1 identical over 7 bases. Germline trimming cut 3 bases from V and 0 bases from J; bases unmatched to any gene: 12. This CDR3 comprises 17 residues. Germline values: CDR1 SGHRS, CDR2 YFSETQ. The CDR3 sequence: CASSSSLGQSYSYEQYF. The CDR3 bases that were read are TGCGCCAGCAGCTCCTCCTTGGGACAGTCGTACTCCTACGAG.

This clone appeared a few times. The sequence runs out 3 residues before the end of the CDR3; the remainder is reconstructed from the germline J gene. The chain joins TRBV5-8 to TRBJ1-6, with TRBD1 matching 10 bases. J gave up 10 bases and V 3 bases, and 7 bases lay outside the gene matches. The germline CDR1 and CDR2 sequences are SGHTS and YDEGEE. The CDR3 is made up of 15 amino acids. CDR3 amino acids: CASSSMTGGWSPLHF. The part of the CDR3 DNA that was read is TGTGCCAGCAGCTCTATGACAGGGGGCTGGTCACCC.

This clone showed up many times. The read gets to within 3 residues of the CDR3 end, and the germline J gene fills in the rest. This rearrangement joins TRBV30 to TRBJ2-5; D uncertain. Germline lookup yields CDR1 GTSNPN and CDR2 SVGIG (reference sequence). Trimming stripped 1 base from V and 4 bases from J, with 4 bases between. The CDR3 covers 11 residues. CDR3 DNA (partial): TGTGCCTGGAGTGAGCGAGAGACC. Amino acids: CAWSERET. The full-length CDR3 reads as CAWSERETQYF.

This clone has a count of ten or more. The read terminates 3 residues ahead of where the CDR3 ends, so the germline J gene completes it. The chain is built from TRBV2 and TRBJ1-2; D not certain. The CDR3 is 11 amino acids. V lost 6 bases to trimming and J lost 3 bases, with 5 bases between them. From germline, CDR1 is SNHLY and CDR2 FYNNEI. The part of the CDR3 DNA that was read is TGTGCCAGCAGCCAGGACTATGGC. Protein sequence: CASSQDYG. The CDR3 as a whole reads CASSQDYGYTF.

This clone was recorded a few times. The read ends 3 residues early relative to the CDR3; the germline J gene fills the gap. The rearrangement joins TRBV5-4 to TRBJ2-7; 10 bases fit TRBD2. J lost 2 bases, V lost 6 bases, and 8 bases had no gene match. The CDR3 extends over 15 amino acids. The germline CDR1 and CDR2 sequences are SGHNT and YYREEE (reference sequence). The CDR3 DNA, read in part, is TGTGCCAGCAACACGTCCACTAGCGGGGCCTACGAG. Residues: CASNTSTSGAYE. The entire CDR3 protein reads CASNTSTSGAYEQYF.